This T cell receptor beta chain was profiled in a study of metastatic and nonmetastatic thyroid tumors. The overall study: Blood and tumor or nodule tissue repertoires from malignant and benign thyroid patients were compared. Whole-study results and caveats: Malignant tumors reportedly showed significantly higher TCR beta diversity than benign nodules in both blood and tumor.

Thyroid surgery was preceded by no treatment in any patient. J was trimmed by 6 bases and V by 1 base; bases with no gene match: 6. The CDR3 spans 15 residues. Germline assignment: CDR1 LGHDT and CDR2 YNNKEL (reference sequence). This clone showed up many times. What it recognizes is unknown. This sample also contains other DNA sequences that code for the same CDR3. Original handling: Clinicopathological groups of papillary thyroid cancer showed CDR3 differences that were used to build a distant-metastasis classifier. TCRdb reprocessed the PCR reads via MiXCR. The V and J calls here are based on TCRdb, not the publication. The table lists around 30,000 clones, approximately 17% of them singletons.

This sequence was found in a female donor with papillary thyroid cancer or a benign thyroid nodule (not recorded which). Some clones in this sample may be carry-over from other donors' samples. Sequencing input: blood. The genes are TRBV3-1 and TRBJ2-7, with TRBD1 identical over 10 bases. The CDR3 region is CASSQGPGTGAEQYF. The CDR3 nucleotides read TGTGCCAGCAGCCAAGGTCCTGGGACAGGGGCCGAGCAGTACTTC.